This passage covers 9 T cell receptor beta chains from one sample sequenced in a study of T-cell reconstitution after alpha-beta-depleted transplantation in children. Preparation of the TCRbeta library was carried out with unique molecular identifiers. From the PCR reads, TCRdb called clonotypes with MiXCR, one entry per CDR3 protein. The table has about 580,000 distinct CDR3 sequences, about 21% seen once. This material consisted of PBMCs, mostly from graft donor cells, taken 360 days after TCRalphabeta/CD19-depleted stem cell transplant. Receptor source: a boy in the first two years of life who had a stem cell transplant for acute myeloid leukemia, so the T cells may come from the graft donor.

The J gene is TRBJ2-7, the V gene TRBV6-1, with 7 positions matching TRBD2. This CDR3 comprises 15 residues. The V and J ends lost 4 bases and 0 bases, in that order; junction bases with no gene match: 6. The germline gives CDR1 MNHNS, CDR2 SASEGT. CDR3 sequence reads: CASSVTSLSSYEQYF. The CDR3 nucleotides are TGTGCCAGCAGTGTGACTAGCCTTTCCTCCTACGAGCAGTACTTC.

V gene TRBV20-1 combines with J gene TRBJ2-1; the D gene is possibly TRBD1 (6 bases). Trimming stripped 3 bases from V and 7 bases from J, with 19 bases between. The CDR3 consists of 15 residues. Germline CDR1 reads DFQATT; CDR2 reads SNEGSKA (reference sequence). The CDR3 DNA sequence: TGCAGTGCTAGGAGAACAGGGCCCCCCTTGAATGAGCAGTTCTTC. It codes for CSARRTGPPLNEQFF.

There are a few counts of this clonotype. The chain has TRBV5-1 and TRBJ2-1; D not certain. From germline, CDR1 is SGHRS and CDR2 YFSETQ. The CDR3 is 14 amino acids. V was trimmed by 0 bases and J by 9 bases, leaving 13 bases between them. CDR3 coding DNA: TGCGCCAGCAGCTTGGGGACCTTCCCAGGTGAGCAGTTCTTC. Protein: CASSLGTFPGEQFF.

This clonotype was seen only a few times. The chain uses TRBV10-3 and TRBJ2-7; TRBD2 aligns across 9 bases. The J segment lost 0 bases and the V segment lost 11 bases, leaving 5 bases of the junction unmatched. This CDR3 is built from 13 residues. Germline V gene sequence: CDR1 ENHRY, CDR2 SYGVKD. The CDR3 DNA is TGTGCCTCGGCTAGCGGGGACTCCTACGAGCAGTACTTC. Encoded protein: CASASGDSYEQYF.

This clonotype was seen repeatedly, ten times or more. This chain connects TRBV30 to TRBJ2-7, with D perhaps TRBD2 (5 bases). Per the germline V gene, CDR1 is GTSNPN and CDR2 is SVGIG (reference sequence). CDR3 length: 14 residues. The ends were cut back, 6 bases at V and 0 bases at J, with 15 bases in the middle. CDR3: CACNSKDFSYEQYF. The CDR3 DNA follows: TGTGCCTGTAATTCGAAGGACTTCTCCTACGAGCAGTACTTC.

The gene calls are TRBV18 and TRBJ1-1; D is unresolved. This CDR3 contains 14 residues. Germline CDR1 is KGHSH and CDR2 is LQKENI. Deletions cut 1 base from V and 3 bases from J, with 9 bases between. The CDR3 sequence: CASSPRDFDTEAFF. CDR3 in DNA: TGTGCCAGCTCACCACGGGATTTTGACACTGAAGCTTTCTTT.

The J gene is TRBJ2-5, the V gene TRBV27; TRBD1 might be the D (6 bases). V gave up 6 bases and J gave up 3 bases, with 17 bases separating them. The CDR3 extends over 15 amino acids. Per the germline V gene, CDR1 is MNHEY and CDR2 is SMNVEV (reference sequence). CDR3 DNA sequence: TGTGCCAGCAGCCCGGGACACCCGGGGAAAGAGACCCAGTACTTC. It is translated as CASSPGHPGKETQYF.

This clonotype was detected only a few times. The rearrangement joins TRBV28 to TRBJ1-1; no clear D gene. With 7 bases removed from V and 3 bases from J, the gap between germline ends came to 6 bases. Germline CDR1 and CDR2: MDHEN and SYDVKM. The CDR3 has 11 residues. The CDR3 loop reads CASIGDTEAFF. The CDR3 DNA sequence: TGTGCCAGCATTGGAGACACTGAAGCTTTCTTT.

The genes are TRBV5-6 and TRBJ2-7; maybe TRBD2 (6 bases). Trimming stripped 4 bases from V and 3 bases from J, with 23 bases between. Germline V gene sequence: CDR1 SGHDT, CDR2 YYEEEE. The CDR3 has 17 residues. CDR3 in DNA: TGTGCCAGCAGCCCGAGCCGGGGTGCGGGGTACATCTACGAGCAGTACGTC. Its protein product is CASSPSRGAGYIYEQYV.